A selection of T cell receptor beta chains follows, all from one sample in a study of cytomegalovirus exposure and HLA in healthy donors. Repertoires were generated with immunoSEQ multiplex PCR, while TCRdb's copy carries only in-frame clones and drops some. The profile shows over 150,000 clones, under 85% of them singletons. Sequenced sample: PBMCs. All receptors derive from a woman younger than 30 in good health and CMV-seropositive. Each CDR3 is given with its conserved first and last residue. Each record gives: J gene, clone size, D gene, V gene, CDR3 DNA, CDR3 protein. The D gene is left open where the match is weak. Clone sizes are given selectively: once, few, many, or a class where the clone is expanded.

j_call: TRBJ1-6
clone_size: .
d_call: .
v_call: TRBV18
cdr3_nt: TGTGCCAGCTCACCAAGTCCTCCAGGGTTTAGTAATTCACCCCTCCACTTT
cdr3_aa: CASSPSPPGFSNSPLHF

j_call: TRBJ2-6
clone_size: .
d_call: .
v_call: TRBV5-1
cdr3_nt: TGCGCCAGCAGCTTGGACGGTGGCTCTGGGGCCAACGTCCTGACTTTC
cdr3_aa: CASSLDGGSGANVLTF

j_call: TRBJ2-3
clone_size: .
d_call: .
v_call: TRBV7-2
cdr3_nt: TGTGCCAGCAGCTTTATGCAGGGAAGAGGAGATACGCAGTATTTT
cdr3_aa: CASSFMQGRGDTQYF

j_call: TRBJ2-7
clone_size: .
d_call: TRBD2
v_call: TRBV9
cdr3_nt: TGTGCCAGCAGCGTAGTTAGCGGGGGCGAGCAGTACTTC
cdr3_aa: CASSVVSGGEQYF

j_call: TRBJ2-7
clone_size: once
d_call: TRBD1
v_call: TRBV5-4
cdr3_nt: TGTGCCAGCAGCTCACCGGACCGACAGGGGTCGAACGAGCAGTACTTC
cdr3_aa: CASSSPDRQGSNEQYF

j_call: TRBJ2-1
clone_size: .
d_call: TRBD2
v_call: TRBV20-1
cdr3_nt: TGCAGTGTAGCGGGGGGGCGGGAGCAGTTCTTC
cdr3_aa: CSVAGGREQFF

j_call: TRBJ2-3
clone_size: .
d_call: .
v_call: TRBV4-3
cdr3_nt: TGCGCCAGCAGCCAAGATCGACAGGGCACAGATACGCAGTATTTT
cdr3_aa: CASSQDRQGTDTQYF

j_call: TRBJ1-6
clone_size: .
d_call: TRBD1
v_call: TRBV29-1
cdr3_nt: TGCAGCGTGCTACAGGGGCAGGATTCACCCCTCCACTTT
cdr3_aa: CSVLQGQDSPLHF

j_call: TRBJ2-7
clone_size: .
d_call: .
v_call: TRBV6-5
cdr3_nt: TGTGCCAGCAGTTACAGGAAAACAGGCACCTACGAGCAGTACTTC
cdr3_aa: CASSYRKTGTYEQYF

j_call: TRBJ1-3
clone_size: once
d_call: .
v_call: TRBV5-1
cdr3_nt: TGCGCCAGCAGCCTGGACGGGGTAAGGAGCTCTGGAAACACCATATATTTT
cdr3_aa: CASSLDGVRSSGNTIYF

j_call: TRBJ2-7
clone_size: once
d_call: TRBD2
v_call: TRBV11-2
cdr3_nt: TGTGCCAGCAGCTTGACTAGCGGAACCTACGAGCAGTACTTC
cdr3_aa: CASSLTSGTYEQYF

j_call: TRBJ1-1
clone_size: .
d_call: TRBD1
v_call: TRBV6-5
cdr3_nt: TGTGCCAGCAGCCGGGGTGACAGGGTACATGAAGCTTTCTTT
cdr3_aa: CASSRGDRVHEAFF

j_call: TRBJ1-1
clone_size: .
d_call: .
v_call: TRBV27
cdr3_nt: TGTGCCAGCAGTTTGCTAGCGGGCCGAGCTGAAGAAGCTTTCTTT
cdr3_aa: CASSLLAGRAEEAFF

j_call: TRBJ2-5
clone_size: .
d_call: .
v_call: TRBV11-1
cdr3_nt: TGTGCCAGCAGCCCAAATACCGGGGGGACCCAGTACTTC
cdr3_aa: CASSPNTGGTQYF

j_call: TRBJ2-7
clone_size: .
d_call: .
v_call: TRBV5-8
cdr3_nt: TGTGCCAGCACCAAAATCTACGAGCAGTACTTC
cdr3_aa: CASTKIYEQYF

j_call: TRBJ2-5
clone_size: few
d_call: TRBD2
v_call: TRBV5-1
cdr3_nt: TGCGCCAGCAGCTCAGGACTAGCGGGGGTAGAGGAGACCCAGTACTTC
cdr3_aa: CASSSGLAGVEETQYF

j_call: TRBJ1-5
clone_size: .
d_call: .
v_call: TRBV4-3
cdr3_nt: TGCGCCAGCAGCACGGGATTGGATCAGCCCCAGCATTTT
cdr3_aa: CASSTGLDQPQHF

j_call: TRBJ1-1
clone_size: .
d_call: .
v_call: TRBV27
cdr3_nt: TGTGCCAGCAGTCCACAGGGGAACACTGAAGCTTTCTTT
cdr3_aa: CASSPQGNTEAFF

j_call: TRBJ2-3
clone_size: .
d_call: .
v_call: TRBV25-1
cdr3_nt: TGTGCCAGCAGTGACCATCACGGACAGCCGACAGATACGCAGTATTTT
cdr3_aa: CASSDHHGQPTDTQYF

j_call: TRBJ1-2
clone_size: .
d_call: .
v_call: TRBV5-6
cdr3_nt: TGTGCCAGCAGCTTGCCGCGGGGAGGGGTATATGGCTACACCTTC
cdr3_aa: CASSLPRGGVYGYTF

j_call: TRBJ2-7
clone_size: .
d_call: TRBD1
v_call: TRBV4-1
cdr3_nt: TGCGCCAGCAGCCTTTTCGGACAGGACGCCTACGAGCAGTACTTC
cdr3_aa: CASSLFGQDAYEQYF

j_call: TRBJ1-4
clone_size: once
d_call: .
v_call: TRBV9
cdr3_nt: TGTGCCAGCAGCGTAGGGGGGGGCTTGAATGAAAAACTGTTTTTT
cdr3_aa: CASSVGGGLNEKLFF

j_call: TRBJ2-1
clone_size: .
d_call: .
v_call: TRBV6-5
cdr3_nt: TGTGCCAGCAGTTACCGTCTCAGCTCCTACAATGAGCAGTTCTTC
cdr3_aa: CASSYRLSSYNEQFF

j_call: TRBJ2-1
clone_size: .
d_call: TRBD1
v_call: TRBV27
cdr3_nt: TGTGCCAGCAGTCGAAACAGGGGACCCTACAATGAGCAGTTCTTC
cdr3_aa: CASSRNRGPYNEQFF

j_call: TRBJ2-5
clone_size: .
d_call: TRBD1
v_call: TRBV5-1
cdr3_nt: TGCGCCAGCAGCTCAGGGACAGGGCAAGAGACCCAGTACTTC
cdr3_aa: CASSSGTGQETQYF

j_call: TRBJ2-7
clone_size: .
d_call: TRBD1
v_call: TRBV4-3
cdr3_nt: TGCGCCAGCAGCCAAGTCGGAGACAGGGGCTACGAGCAGTACTTC
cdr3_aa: CASSQVGDRGYEQYF